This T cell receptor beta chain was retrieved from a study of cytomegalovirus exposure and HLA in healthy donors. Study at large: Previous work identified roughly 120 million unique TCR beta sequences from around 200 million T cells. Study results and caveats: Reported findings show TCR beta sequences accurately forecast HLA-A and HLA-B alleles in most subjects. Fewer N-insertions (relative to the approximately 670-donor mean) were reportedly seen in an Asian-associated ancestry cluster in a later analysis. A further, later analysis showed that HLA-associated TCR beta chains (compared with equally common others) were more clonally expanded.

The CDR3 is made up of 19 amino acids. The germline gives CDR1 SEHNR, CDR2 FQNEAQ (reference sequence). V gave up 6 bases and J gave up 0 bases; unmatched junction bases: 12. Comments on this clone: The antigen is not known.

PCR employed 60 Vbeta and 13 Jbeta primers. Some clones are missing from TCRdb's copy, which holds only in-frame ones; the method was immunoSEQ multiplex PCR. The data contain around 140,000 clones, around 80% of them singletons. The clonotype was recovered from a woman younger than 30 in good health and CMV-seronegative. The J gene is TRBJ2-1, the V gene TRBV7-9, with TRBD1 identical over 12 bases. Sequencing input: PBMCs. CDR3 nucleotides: TGTGCCAGCAGAGCCCCCGGGACAGGGGGCGCCAGCTCCTACAATGAGCAGTTCTTC. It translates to CASRAPGTGGASSYNEQFF.